This TCR beta chain was obtained from a study of T cell repertoires in cytomegalovirus infection. Background on the study: Matching HLA type and CMV infection were both indicated by public TCR beta signatures. Notes on the study in general: It was HLA-C-restricted CMV-specific TCR beta clonotypes that dominated the response ex vivo. Frequencies of public TCR beta families were cumulated, and this identified carriers of CMV plus the relevant HLA.

TCRdb re-analysed the reads in MiXCR, keeping a single row per CDR3 protein. The table shows 250,000 to 300,000 distinct CDR3 sequences, with roughly 23% occurring only once. V dropped 0 bases and J dropped 0 bases, with 8 bases sitting between them. The CDR3 length is 14 residues. Germline V gives CDR1 DFQATT, CDR2 SNEGSKA (reference sequence). This clonotype was seen only a few times. Its antigen is not known. The chain joins TRBV20-1 to TRBJ1-1; D is perhaps TRBD1 (5 bases). This TCR derives from a human donor in good health (CMV status not recorded). Some clones in this sample may be carry-over from other donors' samples. Sequenced input: PBMCs. CDR3 DNA sequence: TGCAGTGCTAGAGATTGGGACCTGAACACTGAAGCTTTCTTT. Its translation is CSARDWDLNTEAFF.